Sequencing of this T cell receptor (beta chain) was carried out in a study of blood T cell repertoires in COVID-19. As for the study in general: Sources were T cells, B-cell-depleted T cells, or PBMCs; the material itself was cDNA or gDNA.

This table comes from immunoSEQ multiplex PCR, and its TCRdb copy is limited to in-frame clones, with some not included. The data contain approximately 260,000 clones, under 90% of them singletons. V was pared by 0 bases and J by 8 bases, with 11 bases between. The length of the CDR3 is 15 residues. Germline V gene data show CDR1 as LNHNV and CDR2 as YYDKDF (reference sequence). The rearrangement uses TRBV15 and TRBJ1-6; unclear D gene. The sample was peripheral blood. The sequence was obtained from a man aged 50-59 years with acute or convalescent COVID-19. The CDR3 DNA follows: TGTGCCACCAGCAGAGATCGGGGTGGGGATTCACCCCTCCACTTT. Its translation is CATSRDRGGDSPLHF.